This T cell receptor beta chain emerged from a study of blood T cell repertoires in COVID-19. V trimming: 2 bases; J trimming: 1 base; junction bases outside the gene matches: 5. Germline V gives CDR1 GTSNPN, CDR2 SVGIG (reference sequence). This CDR3 spans 17 amino acids. Method: immunoSEQ multiplex PCR; TCRdb's copy keeps in-frame clones and lacks some. This table has 150,000 to 200,000 clones, over 80% appearing once. Material: peripheral blood. The receptor comes from a woman aged 50 to 60 with acute or convalescent COVID-19. The genes are TRBV30 and TRBJ2-3, with 14 bases that match TRBD2. DNA for the CDR3: TGTGCCTGGAGTCGCGGGACTAGCGGGAGAGGCACAGATACGCAGTATTTT. As protein: CAWSRGTSGRGTDTQYF.